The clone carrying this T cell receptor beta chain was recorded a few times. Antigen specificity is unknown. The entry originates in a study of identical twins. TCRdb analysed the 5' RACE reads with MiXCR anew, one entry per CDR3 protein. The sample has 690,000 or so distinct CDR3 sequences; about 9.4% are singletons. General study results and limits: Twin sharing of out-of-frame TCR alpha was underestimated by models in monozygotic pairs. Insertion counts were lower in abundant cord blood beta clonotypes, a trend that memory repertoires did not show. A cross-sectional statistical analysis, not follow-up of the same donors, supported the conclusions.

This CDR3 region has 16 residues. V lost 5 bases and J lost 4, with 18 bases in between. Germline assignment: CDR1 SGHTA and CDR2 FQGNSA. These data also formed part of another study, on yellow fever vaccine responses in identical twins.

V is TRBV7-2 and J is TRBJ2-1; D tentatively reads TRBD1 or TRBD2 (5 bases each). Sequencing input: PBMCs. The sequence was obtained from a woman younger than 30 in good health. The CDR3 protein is CASSPRGQEQYNEQFF. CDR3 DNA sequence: TGTGCCAGCAGCCCACGGGGCCAGGAGCAATACAATGAGCAGTTCTTC. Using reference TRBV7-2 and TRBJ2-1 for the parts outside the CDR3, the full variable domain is GAGVSQSPSNKVTEKGKDVELRCDPISGHTALYWYRQSLGQGLEFLIYFQGNSAPDKSGLPSDRFSAERTGGSVSTLTIQRTQQEDSAVYLCASSPRGQEQYNEQFFGPGTRLTVL.